A single sample gave rise to the 14 T cell receptor beta chains below, sequenced in a study of cytomegalovirus exposure and HLA in healthy donors. A multiplex PCR was run with 60 Vbeta primers and 13 Jbeta primers. Profiling relied on immunoSEQ multiplex PCR, and the TCRdb table lists in-frame clones only, not all of them. The sample carries some 90,000 clones, about 71% recorded once. The specimen was PBMCs. The receptors come from a man aged 55 to 70 in good health and CMV-seronegative.

This chain uses TRBV4-2 with TRBJ2-5; TRBD2 aligns across 8 bases. This CDR3 region has 15 residues. The germline V gene has CDR1 LGHNA and CDR2 YNFKEQ. Germline trimming cut 1 base from V and 2 bases from J; bases unmatched to any gene: 3. The CDR3 region has the DNA TGTGCCAGCAGCCAAGGGTTAGCGGGGCAAGAGACCCAGTACTTC. Translation: CASSQGLAGQETQYF.

The V and J genes are TRBV5-1 and TRBJ2-1; 13 positions agree with TRBD2. The length of the CDR3 is 17 residues. V was pared by 4 bases and J by 6 bases, with 10 bases of the junction left unmatched. The germline V gene has CDR1 SGHRS and CDR2 YFSETQ. The CDR3 DNA reads as TGCGCCAGCAGCCCCCATGCTACTAGCGGGGGGGTCAATGAGCAGTTCTTC. It codes for CASSPHATSGGVNEQFF.

This clone came up a few times. The rearrangement joins TRBV15 to TRBJ2-1, with 8 bases lining up with TRBD1. Germline CDR1 is LNHNV and CDR2 is YYDKDF (reference sequence). The CDR3 totals 13 residues. The ends lost 7 bases at V and 7 bases at J; junction bases unmatched: 6. The CDR3 reads CATTMDRVNEQFF. The CDR3 DNA follows: TGTGCCACCACCATGGACAGGGTGAATGAGCAGTTCTTC.

This chain uses TRBV12-5 with TRBJ2-4; 7 bases line up with TRBD2. The V and J ends lost 1 base and 15 bases, in that order; junction bases with no gene match: 6. Germline V gene sequence: CDR1 LGHNT, CDR2 FRNRAP. The length of the CDR3 is 12 residues. The CDR3 DNA follows: TGTGCTAGTGGTTTGGACCGGGAGGCCCCGTACTTC. Protein product: CASGLDREAPYF.

This clone was seen a few times. The genes are TRBV2 and TRBJ1-6, with D perhaps TRBD1 (5 bases). There are 14 residues in the CDR3. With 2 bases removed from V and 13 bases from J, the gap between germline ends came to 15 bases. Germline V lookup: CDR1 SNHLY, CDR2 FYNNEI. The CDR3 sequence is CASSERQGSSPLHF. CDR3 DNA: TGTGCCAGCAGTGAAAGGCAGGGTTCGTCTCCCCTCCACTTT.

This clone was recorded only once. The genes are TRBV5-1 and TRBJ2-7; 14 bases agree with TRBD2. J gave up 5 bases and V 2 bases, and 12 bases lay outside the gene matches. The CDR3 contains 18 residues. Germline CDR1 SGHRS, CDR2 YFSETQ. CDR3 in amino acids: CASSFGTSGSVLTHEQYF. The CDR3, as DNA: TGCGCCAGCAGCTTCGGGACTAGCGGGAGTGTGCTAACCCACGAGCAGTACTTC.

This chain joins TRBV5-1 and TRBJ2-7; 8 positions match TRBD1. The germline V gene encodes CDR1 SGHRS and CDR2 YFSETQ. The J segment lost 3 bases and the V segment lost 4 bases, leaving 6 bases of the junction unmatched. The CDR3 sequence is 14 residues long. CDR3 protein: CASSPGTGRYEQYF. CDR3 DNA sequence: TGCGCCAGCAGCCCCGGGACAGGCCGCTACGAGCAGTACTTC.

This clone occurred a few times. The chain couples TRBV7-9 to TRBJ2-7, with D possibly TRBD2 on 6 matching bases. V lost 5 bases, J lost 4 bases, and 9 bases lay in between. CDR1 is SEHNR, CDR2 FQNEAQ, per germline (reference sequence). This CDR3 has 12 amino acids. Here the CDR3 DNA reads TGTGCCAGCAGCCTCCGGGGGTACGAGCAGTACTTC. It yields the protein CASSLRGYEQYF.

The rearrangement links TRBV5-5 to TRBJ2-5, with 7 positions matching TRBD1. The CDR3 runs 14 residues. Germline values: CDR1 SGHKS, CDR2 YYEKEE (reference sequence). V was clipped by 6 bases and J by 5 bases; unmatched bases: 10. The CDR3 region has the DNA TGTGCCAGCAACCCCGCCGGGACAGCGGAGACCCAGTACTTC. Encoded protein: CASNPAGTAETQYF.

The table lists this clone with a count of one. V usage is TRBV28 and J usage is TRBJ2-7, with D maybe TRBD2 (6 bases). The ends were cut back, 6 bases at V and 4 bases at J, with 19 bases in the middle. The V gene's germline CDR1 is MDHEN and CDR2 SYDVKM. The CDR3 is 15 residues long. The CDR3, as DNA: TGTGCCAGCAGGTCACTAGCCTCCGGGGGTTACGAGCAGTACTTC. Protein sequence: CASRSLASGGYEQYF.

The chain uses TRBV20-1 and TRBJ1-1; no firm D call. The CDR3 covers 11 residues. Trimming removed 4 bases at V and 8 bases at J, with 11 bases between. Germline-derived CDR1 and CDR2 are DFQATT and SNEGSKA (reference sequence). CDR3 coding DNA: TGCAGTGCTATCCCCGTGACAGAAGCTTTCTTT. Amino acid sequence: CSAIPVTEAFF.

The chain carries TRBV11-2 and TRBJ1-6, with TRBD1 identical over 9 bases. The CDR3 runs 17 residues. Germline V gives CDR1 SGHAT, CDR2 FQNNGV. V shed 3 bases, J shed 6 bases, and the junction held 9 bases outside the gene matches. Here the CDR3 DNA reads TGTGCCAGCAGCTTCCCGGGACAGGGTAACCCTAATTCACCCCTCCACTTT. Translating gives CASSFPGQGNPNSPLHF.

This chain joins TRBV6-5 and TRBJ2-4; a possible D gene is TRBD2 (5 bases). V was trimmed by 9 bases and J by 4 bases, leaving 13 bases between them. This CDR3 contains 13 residues. Per the germline V gene, CDR1 is MNHEY and CDR2 is SVGAGI. In DNA form, the CDR3 reads TGTGCCAGTGCCGGGAACGGGAAAAACATTCAGTACTTC. Its protein product is CASAGNGKNIQYF.

V gene TRBV29-1 combines with J gene TRBJ2-7; 10 bases are a match to TRBD1. The trim removed 3 bases at V and 3 bases at J, leaving 5 bases unmatched. CDR1 SQVTM and CDR2 ANQGSEA come from the germline V gene. The CDR3 spans 14 residues. CDR3 DNA sequence: TGCAGCGTTGAGCCCGGGACAGGGGACTACGAGCAGTACTTC. Translated, it gives CSVEPGTGDYEQYF.